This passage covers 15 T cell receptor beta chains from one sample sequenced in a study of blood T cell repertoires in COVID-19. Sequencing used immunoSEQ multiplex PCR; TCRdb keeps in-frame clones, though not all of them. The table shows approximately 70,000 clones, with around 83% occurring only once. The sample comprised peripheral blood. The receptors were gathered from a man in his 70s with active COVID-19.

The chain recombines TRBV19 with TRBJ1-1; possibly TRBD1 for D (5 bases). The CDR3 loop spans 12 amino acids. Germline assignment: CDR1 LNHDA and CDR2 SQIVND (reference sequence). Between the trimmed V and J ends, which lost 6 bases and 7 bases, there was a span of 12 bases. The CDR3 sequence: CASSGMGGEAFF. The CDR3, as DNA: TGTGCCAGTAGCGGGATGGGGGGTGAAGCTTTCTTT.

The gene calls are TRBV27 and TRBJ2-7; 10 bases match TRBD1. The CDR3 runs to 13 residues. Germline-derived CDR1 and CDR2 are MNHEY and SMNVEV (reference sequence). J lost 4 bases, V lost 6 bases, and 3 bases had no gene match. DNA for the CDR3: TGTGCCAGCAGGGGACAGGGGCGGTACGAGCAGTACTTC. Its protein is CASRGQGRYEQYF.

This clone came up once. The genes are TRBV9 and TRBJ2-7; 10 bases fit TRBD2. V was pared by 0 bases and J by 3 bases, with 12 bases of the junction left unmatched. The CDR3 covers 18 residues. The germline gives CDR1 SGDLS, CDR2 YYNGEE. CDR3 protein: CASSVATGGSGRIYEQYF. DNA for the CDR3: TGTGCCAGCAGCGTAGCTACTGGGGGTAGCGGGAGGATCTACGAGCAGTACTTC.

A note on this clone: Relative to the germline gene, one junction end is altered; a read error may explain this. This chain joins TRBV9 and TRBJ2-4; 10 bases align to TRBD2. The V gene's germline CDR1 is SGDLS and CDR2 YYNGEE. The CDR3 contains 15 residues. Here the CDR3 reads CASSGTSGAQNIQYF. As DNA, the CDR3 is TGTGCCAGCAGCGGGACTAGCGGAGCCCAAAACATTCAGTACTTC.

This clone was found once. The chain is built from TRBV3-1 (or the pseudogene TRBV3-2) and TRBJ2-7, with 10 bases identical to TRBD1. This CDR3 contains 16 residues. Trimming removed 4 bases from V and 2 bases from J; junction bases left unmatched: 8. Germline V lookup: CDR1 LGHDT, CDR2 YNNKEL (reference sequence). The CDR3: CASSRQGQGTTYEQYF. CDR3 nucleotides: TGTGCCAGCAGCCGCCAGGGACAGGGGACAACCTACGAGCAGTACTTC.

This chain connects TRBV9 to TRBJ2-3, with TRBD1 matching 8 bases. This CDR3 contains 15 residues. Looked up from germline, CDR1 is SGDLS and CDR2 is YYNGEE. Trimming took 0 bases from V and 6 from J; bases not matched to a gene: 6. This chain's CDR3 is CASSVGQGAWDTQYF. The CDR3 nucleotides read TGTGCCAGCAGCGTAGGGCAGGGGGCGTGGGATACGCAGTATTTT.

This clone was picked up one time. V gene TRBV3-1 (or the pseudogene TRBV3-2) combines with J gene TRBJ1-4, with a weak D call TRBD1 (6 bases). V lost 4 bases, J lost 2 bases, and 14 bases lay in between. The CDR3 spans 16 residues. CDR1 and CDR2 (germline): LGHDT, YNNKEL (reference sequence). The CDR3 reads CASSRPGGPTNEKLFF. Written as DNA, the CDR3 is TGTGCCAGCAGCCGCCCGGGGGGGCCCACTAATGAAAAACTGTTTTTT.

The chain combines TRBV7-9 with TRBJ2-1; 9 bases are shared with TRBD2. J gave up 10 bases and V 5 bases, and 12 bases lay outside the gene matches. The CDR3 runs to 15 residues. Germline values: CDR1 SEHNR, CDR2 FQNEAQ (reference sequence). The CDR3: CASSPLGREGSEQFF. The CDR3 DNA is TGTGCCAGCAGCCCCTTGGGGCGGGAGGGTTCCGAGCAGTTCTTC.

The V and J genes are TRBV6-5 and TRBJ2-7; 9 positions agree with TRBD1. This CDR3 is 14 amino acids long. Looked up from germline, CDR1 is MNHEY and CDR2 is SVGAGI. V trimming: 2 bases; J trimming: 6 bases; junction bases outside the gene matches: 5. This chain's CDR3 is CASSYTRQGGEQYF. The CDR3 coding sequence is TGTGCCAGCAGTTACACCCGACAGGGGGGCGAGCAGTACTTC.

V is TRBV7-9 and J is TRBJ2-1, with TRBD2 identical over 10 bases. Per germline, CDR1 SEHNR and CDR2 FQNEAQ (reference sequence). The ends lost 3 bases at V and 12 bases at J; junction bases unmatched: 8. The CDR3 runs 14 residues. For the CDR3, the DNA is TGTGCCAGCAGCTTTGACCTAGCGGGAGTGGGGCAGTTCTTC. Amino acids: CASSFDLAGVGQFF.

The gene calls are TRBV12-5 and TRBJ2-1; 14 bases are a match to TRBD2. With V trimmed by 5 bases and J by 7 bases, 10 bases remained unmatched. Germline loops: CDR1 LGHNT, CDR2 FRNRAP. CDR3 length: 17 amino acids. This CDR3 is CASGPPGTSGRDNEQFF. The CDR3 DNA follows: TGTGCTAGTGGTCCCCCCGGGACTAGCGGGAGAGATAATGAGCAGTTCTTC.

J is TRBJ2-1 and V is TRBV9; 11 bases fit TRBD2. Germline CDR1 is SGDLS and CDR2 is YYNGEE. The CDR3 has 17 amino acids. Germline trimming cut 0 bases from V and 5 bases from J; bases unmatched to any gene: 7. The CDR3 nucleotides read TGTGCCAGCAGCGTAGGGGCGACTAGCGGGACCCACAATGAGCAGTTCTTC. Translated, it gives CASSVGATSGTHNEQFF. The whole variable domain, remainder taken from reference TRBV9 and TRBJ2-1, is DSGVTQTPKHLITATGQRVTLRCSPRSGDLSVYWYQQSLDQGLQFLIQYYNGEERAKGNILERFSAQQFPDLHSELNLSSLELGDSALYFCASSVGATSGTHNEQFFGPGTRLTVL.

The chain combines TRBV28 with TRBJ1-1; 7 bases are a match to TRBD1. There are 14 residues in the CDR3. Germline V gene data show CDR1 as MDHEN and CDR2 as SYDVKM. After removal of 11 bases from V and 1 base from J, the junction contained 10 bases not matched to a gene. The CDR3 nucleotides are TGTGCCGGAGGACAGGCGGGGACGAACACTGAAGCTTTCTTT. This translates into CAGGQAGTNTEAFF.

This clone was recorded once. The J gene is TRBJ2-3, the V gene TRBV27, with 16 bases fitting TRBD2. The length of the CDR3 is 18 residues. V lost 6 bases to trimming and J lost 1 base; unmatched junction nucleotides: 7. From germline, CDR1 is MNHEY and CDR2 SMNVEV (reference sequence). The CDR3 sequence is CASSPGLAGGAGTDTQYF. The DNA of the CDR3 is TGTGCCAGCAGCCCGGGACTAGCGGGAGGGGCCGGCACAGATACGCAGTATTTT.

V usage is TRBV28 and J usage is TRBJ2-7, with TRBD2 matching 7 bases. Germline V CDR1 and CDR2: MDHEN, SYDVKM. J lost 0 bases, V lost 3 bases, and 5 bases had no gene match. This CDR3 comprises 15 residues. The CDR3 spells CASSFPSGLSYEQYF. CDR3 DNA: TGTGCCAGCAGTTTCCCTAGCGGTCTCTCCTACGAGCAGTACTTC.